One sample yielded the 32 T cell receptor beta chains listed below, sequenced in a study of PD-1 blockade in classical Hodgkin lymphoma. Using immunoSEQ multiplex PCR, the repertoire was profiled, and TCRdb retains in-frame clones only, with some absent. The profile covers fewer than 40,000 clones, with roughly 90% appearing a single time and about 0.22% taken by the ten largest. Noted time point: newly diagnosed, previously untreated cHL patient sample. Researchers used magnetic negative selection to pull out pure CD4+ T cells from thawed PBMCs. The sample was CD4+ T cells from blood. The receptors come from a human donor with classical Hodgkin lymphoma.

This clone was counted only a few times. The chain has TRBV7-8 and TRBJ2-3; TRBD2 aligns across 13 bases. In germline, CDR1 is SGHVS, CDR2 FQNEAQ. Trimming cost V 3 bases and J 4 bases; bases outside gene matches: 4. This CDR3 is 16 amino acids long. The CDR3 loop is CASSFRLAGGSDTQYF. The CDR3, as DNA: TGTGCCAGCAGCTTCCGACTAGCGGGAGGATCAGATACGCAGTATTTT.

The chain uses TRBV7-9 and TRBJ2-2; TRBD1 agrees at 8 bases. CDR1 SEHNR and CDR2 FQNEAQ come from the germline V gene (reference sequence). The CDR3 totals 18 residues. J gave up 4 bases and V 3 bases, and 13 bases lay outside the gene matches. Here the CDR3 DNA reads TGTGCCAGCAGCTTTTTGCTTAAGAAAACAGGGGGCACCGGGGAGCTGTTTTTT. Protein sequence: CASSFLLKKTGGTGELFF.

The V call is TRBV7-2, the J call TRBJ2-7; a possible D gene is TRBD2 (5 bases). The CDR3 consists of 12 residues. Trimming pared 5 bases from V and 3 bases from J, leaving 8 bases between. Germline V gene data show CDR1 as SGHTA and CDR2 as FQGNSA. CDR3 in amino acids: CASSPGSYEQYF. CDR3 nucleotide sequence: TGTGCCAGCAGCCCGGGAAGCTACGAGCAGTACTTC.

The rearrangement links TRBV6-5 to TRBJ1-5; no reliable D call. The CDR3 is 15 residues long. Per the germline V gene, CDR1 is MNHEY and CDR2 is SVGAGI. V was pared by 0 bases and J by 1 base, with 7 bases between. The CDR3 bases are TGTGCCAGCAGTTACTCGCCGGACAGCAATCAGCCCCAGCATTTT. Encoded protein: CASSYSPDSNQPQHF.

This clone was seen a single time. The rearrangement joins TRBV28 to TRBJ2-7, with TRBD1 identical over 9 bases. Losses at the gene ends were 6 bases for V and 4 bases for J; bases not matched to a gene: 7. From germline, CDR1 is MDHEN and CDR2 SYDVKM. This CDR3 is 14 amino acids long. CDR3: CASRPTGGWYEQYF. The CDR3, as DNA: TGTGCCAGCAGGCCTACAGGGGGCTGGTACGAGCAGTACTTC.

This rearrangement joins TRBV6-6 to TRBJ1-2; D not resolved. Germline-derived CDR1 and CDR2 are MNHNY and SVGAGI (reference sequence). The CDR3 contains 15 residues. Trimming removed 0 bases from V and 3 bases from J, with 11 bases in between. This chain's CDR3 is CASSYSGSLYYGYTF. CDR3 nucleotide sequence: TGTGCCAGCAGTTACTCAGGCAGCCTTTACTATGGCTACACCTTC.

The chain combines TRBV7-3 with TRBJ2-1, with 8 bases identical to TRBD1. J lost 7 bases, V lost 5 bases, and 13 bases had no gene match. CDR3 length: 16 residues. The germline CDR1 and CDR2 sequences are SGHTA and FQGTGA. CDR3 DNA: TGTGCCAGCAGCCGTCAGGGGGCAGGGAACGGGAATGAGCAGTTCTTC. Translation: CASSRQGAGNGNEQFF.

In the case of this clone: Other DNA sequences of this sample code for an identical CDR3. The chain couples TRBV5-1 to TRBJ2-6; D is unresolved. Trimming removed 1 base at V and 0 bases at J, with 2 bases between. Germline loops: CDR1 SGHRS, CDR2 YFSETQ. The CDR3 covers 14 residues. The CDR3 region is CASSLSSGANVLTF. CDR3 nucleotide sequence: TGCGCCAGCAGCTTGAGCTCTGGGGCCAACGTCCTGACTTTC.

The chain is built from TRBV18 and TRBJ1-1; D unclear. Looked up from germline, CDR1 is KGHSH and CDR2 is LQKENI. This CDR3 contains 15 residues. Trimming shortened V by 4 bases and J by 4 bases, and 16 bases separated the two germline ends. The CDR3 DNA is TGTGCCAGCTCACGTTCTATGAATGGAGCCACTGAAGCTTTCTTT. This encodes CASSRSMNGATEAFF.

Of note for this clone: One end of the junction varies from germline; a read error may be responsible. This chain uses TRBV5-6 with TRBJ2-7, with D possibly TRBD1 on 6 matching bases. The CDR3 extends over 14 amino acids. Germline V CDR1 and CDR2: SGHDT, YYEEEE. CDR3 in amino acids: CASSFGTKQGQTAF. The CDR3 nucleotides are TGTGCCAGCAGCTTCGGTACGAAACAGGGACAAACGGCATTC.

This rearrangement joins TRBV7-9 to TRBJ1-2; 7 bases are shared with TRBD1. Germline CDR1 is SEHNR and CDR2 is FQNEAQ (reference sequence). The J segment lost 4 bases and the V segment lost 3 bases, leaving 8 bases of the junction unmatched. This CDR3 contains 15 residues. CDR3 region: CASSFNTGASYGYTF. Written as DNA, the CDR3 is TGTGCCAGCAGCTTTAATACAGGGGCTAGCTATGGCTACACCTTC.

The genes are TRBV7-2 and TRBJ2-6, with D unresolved. Germline-derived CDR1 and CDR2 are SGHTA and FQGNSA. The V gene lost 1 base and the J gene lost 12 bases, with 4 bases spanning the gap. The length of the CDR3 is 11 residues. CDR3 sequence (DNA): TGTGCCAGCAGCTTAGGGGGCGTCCTGACTTTC. It encodes CASSLGGVLTF.

The chain employs TRBV6-6 and TRBJ1-2; D might be TRBD1 (6 bases). Germline V CDR1 and CDR2: MNHNY, SVGAGI (reference sequence). Trimming pared 1 base from V and 7 bases from J, leaving 13 bases between. This CDR3 is built from 14 residues. The CDR3 spells CASSYLGGGGGYTF. The CDR3 coding sequence is TGTGCCAGCAGTTACTTGGGGGGGGGCGGTGGCTACACCTTC.

J is TRBJ2-3 and V is TRBV18, with unresolved D. This CDR3 spans 15 amino acids. Germline V gene sequence: CDR1 KGHSH, CDR2 LQKENI. Trimming removed 0 bases from V and 1 base from J, with 8 bases in between. The CDR3 DNA sequence: TGTGCCAGCTCACCACCAGCTGTAGGCACAGATACGCAGTATTTT. Translated: CASSPPAVGTDTQYF.

The V and J genes are TRBV5-6 and TRBJ2-5; D perhaps matches TRBD1 (6 bases). In germline, CDR1 is SGHDT, CDR2 YYEEEE. Trimming cost V 1 base and J 5 bases, with 27 bases left between them. CDR3 length: 19 amino acids. For the CDR3, the DNA is TGTGCCAGCAGCTTGTATTCGTGGAACAGGGCAATCACCCAGGAGACCCAGTACTTC. Translation gives CASSLYSWNRAITQETQYF.

This clone came up a few times. The chain is built from TRBV9 and TRBJ1-2; D is unresolved. The germline V gene encodes CDR1 SGDLS and CDR2 YYNGEE. Trimming took off 1 base at V and 3 bases at J, with 13 bases between the two ends. This CDR3 region has 15 residues. DNA of the CDR3: TGTGCCAGCAGCGTAACGTGGCAGATAGACTATGGCTACACCTTC. Its translation: CASSVTWQIDYGYTF.

This chain uses TRBV11-3 with TRBJ2-2, with unresolved D. The germline V gene has CDR1 SGHNT and CDR2 YENEEA. The CDR3 is 14 residues long. The V end lost 5 bases, the J end lost 2 bases, and 9 bases lay between the germline ends. The CDR3 nucleotides are TGTGCCAGCAGCAAAGGACCAAACACCGGGGAGCTGTTTTTT. Encoded protein: CASSKGPNTGELFF. Together with reference TRBV11-3 and TRBJ2-2, the CDR3 gives the full variable domain: EAGVVQSPRYKIIEKKQPVAFWCNPISGHNTLYWYLQNLGQGPELLIRYENEEAVDDSQLPKDRFSAERLKGVDSTLKIQPAELGDSAVYLCASSKGPNTGELFFGEGSRLTVL.

The chain uses TRBV7-9 and TRBJ2-2, with 8 bases fitting TRBD2. The ends lost 1 base at V and 4 bases at J; junction bases unmatched: 11. The CDR3 has 18 amino acids. Per the germline V gene, CDR1 is SEHNR and CDR2 is FQNEAQ (reference sequence). The CDR3 DNA reads as TGTGCCAGCAGCTTAGAACTCCGACGGGGGGGGAGCACCGGGGAGCTGTTTTTT. Its translation is CASSLELRRGGSTGELFF.

V and J are TRBV5-1 and TRBJ1-4; no clear D gene. CDR1 is SGHRS and CDR2 is YFSETQ in the germline V gene. V lost 1 base to trimming and J lost 0 bases, with 7 bases between them. The CDR3 extends over 15 amino acids. The DNA of the CDR3 is TGCGCCAGCAGCTTGTGGGGTGCAACTAATGAAAAACTGTTTTTT. It yields the protein CASSLWGATNEKLFF. Filled out from reference TRBV5-1 and TRBJ1-4, the complete variable domain reads KAGVTQTPRYLIKTRGQQVTLSCSPISGHRSVSWYQQTPGQGLQFLFEYFSETQRNKGNFPGRFSGRQFSNSRSEMNVSTLELGDSALYLCASSLWGATNEKLFFGSGTQLSVL.

J is TRBJ1-3 and V is TRBV20-1; D is unresolved. The CDR3 loop spans 11 amino acids. The germline V gene encodes CDR1 DFQATT and CDR2 SNEGSKA (reference sequence). V was cut by 5 bases and J by 4 bases, with 6 bases left in between. The CDR3 nucleotides are TGCAGTGCTGAACGGGGAAACACCATATATTTT. It translates to CSAERGNTIYF.

This clone was seen only once. V is TRBV5-1 and J is TRBJ2-5; TRBD1 matches at 7 bases. The CDR3 has 15 residues. V was pared by 4 bases and J by 1 base, with 7 bases of the junction left unmatched. From germline, CDR1 is SGHRS and CDR2 YFSETQ. The CDR3 nucleotides read TGCGCCAGCAGCCCCCCGACAGGGTTCCAAGAGACCCAGTACTTC. Protein: CASSPPTGFQETQYF.

This rearrangement joins TRBV6-4 to TRBJ1-6, with a weak D call TRBD1 (6 bases). The V end was cut by 3 bases, the J end by 7 bases, with 13 bases between. Germline V lookup: CDR1 MRHNA, CDR2 SNTAGT. This CDR3 comprises 15 residues. The CDR3 loop reads CASSDGRGSNSPLHF. CDR3 DNA sequence: TGTGCCAGCAGTGATGGCAGGGGATCAAATTCACCCCTCCACTTT.

The chain carries TRBV29-1 and TRBJ1-1; perhaps TRBD1 as D (6 bases). The CDR3 extends over 12 amino acids. Trimming took 4 bases from V and 1 from J, leaving 7 bases between them. Germline V gene sequence: CDR1 SQVTM, CDR2 ANQGSEA. CDR3 in DNA: TGCAGCGTTGTCAGGGGGAACACTGAAGCTTTCTTT. This codes for CSVVRGNTEAFF.

The gene calls are TRBV28 and TRBJ2-6; no firm D call. This CDR3 has 13 amino acids. V lost 6 bases and J lost 0, with 3 bases in between. Germline loops: CDR1 MDHEN, CDR2 SYDVKM. The CDR3 spells CASRISGANVLTF. The CDR3 DNA reads TGTGCCAGCAGGATCTCTGGGGCCAACGTCCTGACTTTC. Combining the CDR3 with reference TRBV28 and TRBJ2-6 gives the whole variable domain DVKVTQSSRYLVKRTGEKVFLECVQDMDHENMFWYRQDPGLGLRLIYFSYDVKMKEKGDIPEGYSVSREKKERFSLILESASTNQTSMYLCASRISGANVLTFGAGSRLTVL.

V and J are TRBV18 and TRBJ2-7; TRBD2 matches at 8 bases. This CDR3 contains 14 residues. J gave up 5 bases and V 3 bases, and 6 bases lay outside the gene matches. From germline, CDR1 is KGHSH and CDR2 LQKENI. The CDR3 region has the DNA TGTGCCAGCTCACCGTCGGGAGGGGCAAACGAGCAGTACTTC. Translation: CASSPSGGANEQYF.

The chain couples TRBV30 to TRBJ2-5; D is undetermined. V was cut by 1 base and J by 0 bases, with 3 bases left in between. The CDR3 loop spans 12 amino acids. CDR1 and CDR2 (germline): GTSNPN, SVGIG (reference sequence). CDR3 sequence reads: CAWSGNQETQYF. For the CDR3, the DNA is TGTGCCTGGAGTGGGAACCAAGAGACCCAGTACTTC.

The V call is TRBV18, the J call TRBJ1-2; D call uncertain. This CDR3 is 13 amino acids long. V was cut by 2 bases and J by 4 bases, with 8 bases left in between. Germline-derived CDR1 and CDR2 are KGHSH and LQKENI. In DNA form, the CDR3 reads TGTGCCAGCTCACCAACGGACGGCTATGGCTACACCTTC. Translated: CASSPTDGYGYTF. The whole variable domain, remainder taken from reference TRBV18 and TRBJ1-2, is NAGVMQNPRHLVRRRGQEARLRCSPMKGHSHVYWYRQLPEEGLKFMVYLQKENIIDESGMPKERFSAEFPKEGPSILRIQQVVRGDSAAYFCASSPTDGYGYTFGSGTRLTVV.

This clone was picked up one time. J is TRBJ1-4 and V is TRBV7-9; the D gene is possibly TRBD1 (6 bases). The CDR3 spans 18 residues. In germline, CDR1 is SEHNR, CDR2 FQNEAQ (reference sequence). V lost 6 bases, J lost 3 bases, and 23 bases lay in between. CDR3 sequence reads: CASSQGQKGTQANEKLFF. The CDR3 nucleotides read TGTGCCAGCAGTCAAGGACAGAAGGGCACGCAGGCTAATGAAAAACTGTTTTTT.

This rearrangement joins TRBV2 to TRBJ2-3; D not certain. Germline V gene sequence: CDR1 SNHLY, CDR2 FYNNEI. The CDR3 totals 11 residues. Trimming took off 11 bases at V and 4 bases at J, with 10 bases between the two ends. CDR3 in amino acids: CASAPADTQYF. In DNA form, the CDR3 reads TGTGCCTCAGCCCCTGCAGATACGCAGTATTTT.

The chain joins TRBV28 to TRBJ1-1; 9 bases line up with TRBD1. The CDR3 loop spans 14 amino acids. With V trimmed by 6 bases and J by 11 bases, 13 bases remained unmatched. CDR1 and CDR2 (germline): MDHEN, SYDVKM. This CDR3 reads CASRVEDGTGRAFF. CDR3 bases: TGTGCCAGCAGGGTAGAAGACGGGACAGGGAGGGCTTTCTTT.

This clone was recorded once. V and J are TRBV11-2 and TRBJ2-2; D is ambiguous. This CDR3 is built from 17 residues. Germline V gene sequence: CDR1 SGHAT, CDR2 FQNNGV. The V and J ends lost 5 bases and 1 base respectively, with 17 bases between them. CDR3 residues: CASSPRFTAQNTGELFF. The CDR3 nucleotides are TGTGCCAGCAGCCCCCGCTTCACAGCCCAGAACACCGGGGAGCTGTTTTTT.

This clone has only one observation. V gene TRBV7-9 combines with J gene TRBJ2-3, with D possibly matching TRBD1 (6 bases). V lost 5 bases and J 14 bases, leaving 20 bases between the germline ends. The CDR3 runs 13 residues. The germline V gene has CDR1 SEHNR and CDR2 FQNEAQ (reference sequence). The CDR3 region has the DNA TGTGCCAGCAGCACGGCAGGGGCGCGAGGCGGGTATTTT. Amino acids: CASSTAGARGGYF.